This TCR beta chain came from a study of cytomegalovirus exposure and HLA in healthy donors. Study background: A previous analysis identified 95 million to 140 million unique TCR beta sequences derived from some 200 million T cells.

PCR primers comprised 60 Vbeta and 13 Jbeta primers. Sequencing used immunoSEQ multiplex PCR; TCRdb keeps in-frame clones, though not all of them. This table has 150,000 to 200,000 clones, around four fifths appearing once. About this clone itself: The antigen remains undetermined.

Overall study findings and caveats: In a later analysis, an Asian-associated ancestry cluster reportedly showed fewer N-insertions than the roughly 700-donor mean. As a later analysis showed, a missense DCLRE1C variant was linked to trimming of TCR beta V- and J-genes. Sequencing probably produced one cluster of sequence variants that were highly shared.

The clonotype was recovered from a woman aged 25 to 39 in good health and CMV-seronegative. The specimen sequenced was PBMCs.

Here the CDR3 reads CASSQRHLPQAPGELFF. The CDR3 region has the DNA TGTGCCAGCAGCCAACGCCACCTTCCCCAAGCGCCCGGGGAGCTGTTTTTT. The chain links TRBV16 to TRBJ2-2; D is uncertain. The V end lost 2 bases, the J end lost 6 bases, and 19 bases lay between the germline ends. The germline CDR1 and CDR2 sequences are KGHSY and FQNENV. The CDR3 spans 17 residues.